Following are 14 T cell receptor beta chains from one sample sequenced in a study of shared clonotypes between healthy human individuals. The data were produced by immunoSEQ multiplex PCR, yet TCRdb's version contains in-frame clones alone and is incomplete. The sample has hundreds of thousands of clones, 96% seen once. What was sequenced was memory CD8+ T cells sorted from blood. Sample subset: CD45RO+ cells pooled with CCR7-negative TemRA cells. Source of these receptors: a man aged 25-45 years in good health.

DNA of the CDR3: TGTGCCAGCAGCCTGGACAGGGGCGTAGGAGAGACCCAGTACTTC. This translates into CASSLDRGVGETQYF. The chain uses TRBV28 and TRBJ2-5; 9 bases are shared with TRBD1. This CDR3 spans 15 amino acids. With 6 bases clipped from V and 4 bases from J, the junction kept 9 bases outside the gene matches. CDR1 is MDHEN and CDR2 is SYDVKM in the germline V gene.

The chain recombines TRBV28 with TRBJ2-7; 10 positions match TRBD1. CDR3 length: 15 amino acids. Germline loops: CDR1 MDHEN, CDR2 SYDVKM. With 2 bases clipped from V and 3 bases from J, the junction kept 4 bases outside the gene matches. The CDR3 spells CASSLGTGAHYEQYF. CDR3 sequence (DNA): TGTGCCAGCAGTTTAGGGACAGGGGCGCACTACGAGCAGTACTTC.

This chain links TRBV19 with TRBJ1-3; no clear D. CDR3 length: 13 residues. Germline CDR1 and CDR2: LNHDA and SQIVND (reference sequence). Trimming removed 1 base at V and 4 bases at J, with 5 bases between. The CDR3 DNA reads as TGTGCCAGTAGTATAGGCGTGGGAAACACCATATATTTT. The encoded protein is CASSIGVGNTIYF.

Here the CDR3 reads CASSLAAGTEAFF. CDR3 nucleotide sequence: TGTGCCAGCAGCTTAGCTGCAGGCACTGAAGCTTTCTTT. The rearrangement uses TRBV7-3 and TRBJ1-1, with D unclear. V lost 2 bases and J lost 4, with 8 bases in between. This CDR3 region has 13 residues. CDR1 is SGHTA and CDR2 is FQGTGA in the germline V gene.

The chain carries TRBV5-1 and TRBJ2-1; tentative D call: TRBD2 (5 bases). The V gene lost 4 bases and the J gene lost 0 bases, with 14 bases spanning the gap. Germline CDR1 reads SGHRS; CDR2 reads YFSETQ. This CDR3 contains 16 residues. CDR3 coding DNA: TGCGCCAGCAGCCCGCGGACTGGCGGCTCCTACAATGAGCAGTTCTTC. Protein product: CASSPRTGGSYNEQFF.

This clone was seen once. The V call is TRBV10-3, the J call TRBJ2-3; 11 nucleotides line up with TRBD2. The CDR3 runs to 14 residues. V lost 8 bases to trimming and J lost 2 bases; unmatched junction nucleotides: 3. Germline CDR1 ENHRY, CDR2 SYGVKD. For the CDR3, the DNA is TGTGCCATCGCGACTAGCGGGAACACAGATACGCAGTATTTT. Its translation is CAIATSGNTDTQYF.

This clone was counted once. The chain has TRBV27 and TRBJ2-1; 8 bases fit TRBD2. The CDR3 consists of 16 residues. Looked up from germline, CDR1 is MNHEY and CDR2 is SMNVEV (reference sequence). With V trimmed by 2 bases and J by 1 base, 4 bases remained unmatched. CDR3 bases: TGTGCCAGCAGTTTAGCCGGGACTAGATCCTACAATGAGCAGTTCTTC. Translating it yields CASSLAGTRSYNEQFF.

The CDR3 sequence is CASRQGAVETQYF. Here the CDR3 DNA reads TGCGCCAGCAGACAGGGGGCGGTAGAGACCCAGTACTTC. V is TRBV5-1 and J is TRBJ2-5; 9 bases fit TRBD1. This CDR3 is built from 13 residues. V shed 5 bases, J shed 4 bases, and the junction held 3 bases outside the gene matches. Germline V gives CDR1 SGHRS, CDR2 YFSETQ.

In regard to this clone: The sample contains more than one DNA sequence encoding this CDR3. This rearrangement joins TRBV15 to TRBJ2-5, with unresolved D. Trimming removed 0 bases at V and 5 bases at J, with 1 base between. CDR1 and CDR2 (germline): LNHNV, YYDKDF (reference sequence). The CDR3 sequence is 11 residues long. CDR3 coding DNA: TGTGCCACCAGCAGAGAGGAGACCCAGTACTTC. It is translated as CATSREETQYF. Variable domain in full (rest from reference TRBV15 and TRBJ2-5): DAMVIQNPRYQVTQFGKPVTLSCSQTLNHNVMYWYQQKSSQAPKLLFHYYDKDFNNEADTPDNFQSRRPNTSFCFLDIRSPGLGDTAMYLCATSREETQYFGPGTRLLVL.

With respect to this clone: The junction differs from germline at one of its ends, possibly a read error. This chain connects TRBV7-7 to TRBJ2-7, with D hard to call. This CDR3 is 13 amino acids long. Germline V gives CDR1 SSHAT, CDR2 FNYEAQ (reference sequence). The chain's CDR3 is CASSLAVGDEQYF. Here the CDR3 DNA reads TGTGCTAGCAGCTTAGCTGTGGGCGACGAGCAGTACTTC.

This clone was seen only once. CDR3: CASNGGLAVTGELFF. In nucleotides, the CDR3 is TGTGCCAGCAATGGTGGACTAGCGGTCACCGGGGAGCTGTTTTTT. The genes are TRBV7-9 and TRBJ2-2, with 10 bases that match TRBD2. Germline CDR1 is SEHNR and CDR2 is FQNEAQ (reference sequence). The CDR3 sequence is 15 residues long. Trimming removed 7 bases from V and 4 bases from J; junction bases left unmatched: 6.

The chain employs TRBV7-9 and TRBJ1-2; the D gene is possibly TRBD1 (5 bases). The ends were cut back, 6 bases at V and 4 bases at J, with 21 bases in the middle. Germline CDR1 reads SEHNR; CDR2 reads FQNEAQ (reference sequence). CDR3 size: 16 residues. Here the CDR3 DNA reads TGTGCCAGCAGTAACTCCGGGACTCTGGACGGCTATGGCTACACCTTC. It codes for CASSNSGTLDGYGYTF.

The chain carries TRBV30 and TRBJ2-3, with a possible D match to TRBD2 (7 bases). The germline gives CDR1 GTSNPN, CDR2 SVGIG (reference sequence). Trimming cost V 0 bases and J 0 bases, with 10 bases left between them. This CDR3 is built from 15 residues. CDR3 sequence: CAWSVAGHSTDTQYF. The CDR3 nucleotides are TGTGCCTGGAGTGTAGCGGGACATAGCACAGATACGCAGTATTTT.

In DNA, the CDR3 is TGTGCCAGCAGCGCCATAGCGGACCAAGAGACCCAGTACTTC. Its protein is CASSAIADQETQYF. The chain has TRBV9 and TRBJ2-5, with D possibly being TRBD2 (6 bases). Trimming shortened V by 3 bases and J by 0 bases, and 9 bases separated the two germline ends. The CDR3 loop spans 14 amino acids. Germline V gene data show CDR1 as SGDLS and CDR2 as YYNGEE.